The clone carrying this T cell receptor beta chain has more than one count but fewer than ten. As yet, its antigen is unknown. The data stem from a study of early T cells in non-severe SARS-CoV-2 infection. Regarding the study as a whole: The VDJdb matching leaned toward anti-spike CD8 responses and overlooked private and CD4 specificities.

Researchers tagged individual cDNA molecules with unique molecular identifiers. TCRdb independently ran MiXCR on the 5' RACE reads; one entry per CDR3 protein. Of roughly 92,000 distinct CDR3 sequences listed, approximately 12% are singletons. This CDR3 spans 12 amino acids. Germline V lookup: CDR1 SGHAT, CDR2 FQNNGV. J gave up 7 bases and V 5 bases, and 5 bases lay outside the gene matches. The sequenced sample was whole blood, obtained at baseline. This chain joins TRBV11-2 and TRBJ2-7; 7 bases line up with TRBD2. The receptor comes from an adult who was a healthcare worker with PCR-confirmed SARS-CoV-2 infection or an uninfected control (not recorded which). CDR3 DNA sequence: TGTGCCAGCAGCCTGGGAGCGGGGGAGCAGTACTTC. This codes for CASSLGAGEQYF.